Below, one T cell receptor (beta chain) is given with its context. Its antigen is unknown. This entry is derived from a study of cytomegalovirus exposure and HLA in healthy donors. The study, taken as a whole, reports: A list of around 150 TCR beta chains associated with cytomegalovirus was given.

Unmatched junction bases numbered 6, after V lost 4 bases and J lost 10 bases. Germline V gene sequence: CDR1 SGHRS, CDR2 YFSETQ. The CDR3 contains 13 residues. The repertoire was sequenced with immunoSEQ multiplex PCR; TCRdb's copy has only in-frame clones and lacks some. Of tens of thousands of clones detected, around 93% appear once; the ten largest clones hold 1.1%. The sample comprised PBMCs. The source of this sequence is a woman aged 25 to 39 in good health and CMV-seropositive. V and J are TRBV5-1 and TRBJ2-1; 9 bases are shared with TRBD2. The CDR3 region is CASSSQLAGEQFF. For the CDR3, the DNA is TGCGCCAGCAGCAGTCAGCTAGCGGGAGAGCAGTTCTTC. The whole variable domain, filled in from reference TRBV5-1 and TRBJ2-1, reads KAGVTQTPRYLIKTRGQQVTLSCSPISGHRSVSWYQQTPGQGLQFLFEYFSETQRNKGNFPGRFSGRQFSNSRSEMNVSTLELGDSALYLCASSSQLAGEQFFGPGTRLTVL.